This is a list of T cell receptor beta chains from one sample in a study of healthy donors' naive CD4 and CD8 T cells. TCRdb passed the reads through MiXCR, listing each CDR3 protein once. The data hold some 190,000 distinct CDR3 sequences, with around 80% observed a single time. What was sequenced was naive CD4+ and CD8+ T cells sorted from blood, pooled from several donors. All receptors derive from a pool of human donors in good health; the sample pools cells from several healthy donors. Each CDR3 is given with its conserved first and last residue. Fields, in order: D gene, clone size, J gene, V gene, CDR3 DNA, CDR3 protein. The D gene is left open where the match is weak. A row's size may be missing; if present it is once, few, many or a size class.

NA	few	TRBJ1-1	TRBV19	TGTGCCAGTACATACTCCGGGAACACTGAAGCTTTCTTT	CASTYSGNTEAFF
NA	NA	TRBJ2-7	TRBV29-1	TGCAGCGTTTCCGACAACTCCTACGAGCAGTACTTC	CSVSDNSYEQYF
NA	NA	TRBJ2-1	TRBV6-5	TGTGCCAGCAGTTACATTGGGGATGAGCAGTTCTTC	CASSYIGDEQFF
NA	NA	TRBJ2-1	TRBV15	TGTGCCACCAGCAGGGCCTCTTGGGATGAGCAGTTCTTC	CATSRASWDEQFF
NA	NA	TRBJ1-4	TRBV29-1	TGCAGCGTTGCGCGGCTGACTAATGAAAAACTGTTTTTT	CSVARLTNEKLFF
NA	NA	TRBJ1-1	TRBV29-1	TGCAGCGTTGGGCCAGGGGTCACTGAAGCTTTCTTT	CSVGPGVTEAFF
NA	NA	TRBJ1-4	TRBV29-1	TGCAGCGTTGAAGCTGATCTTTCGGCAGAAAAACTGTTTTTT	CSVEADLSAEKLFF
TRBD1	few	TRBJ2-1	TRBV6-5	TGTGCCAGCAGGGGACAGGGGCCCCACAATGAGCAGTTCTTC	CASRGQGPHNEQFF
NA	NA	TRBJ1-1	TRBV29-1	TGCAGCGGTTATTTAACAGGGAACACTGAAGCTTTCTTT	CSGYLTGNTEAFF
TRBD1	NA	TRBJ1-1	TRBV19	TGTGCCAGTAGTCTGGACAGGGGTTGGAACACTGAAGCTTTCTTT	CASSLDRGWNTEAFF
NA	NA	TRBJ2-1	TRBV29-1	TGCAGCGTCCACTGGCCTAGCGAATACAATGAGCAGTTCTTC	CSVHWPSEYNEQFF
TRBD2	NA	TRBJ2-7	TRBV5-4	TGTGCCAGCAGCTTGCGTAGCGGGAGAGCCTACGAGCAGTACTTC	CASSLRSGRAYEQYF
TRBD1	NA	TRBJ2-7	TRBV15	TGTGCCACCAGCAGCCCTGGACAGGCGGCCTACGAGCAGTACTTC	CATSSPGQAAYEQYF
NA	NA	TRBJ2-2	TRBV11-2	TGTGCCAGCAGCTTAGAGAGAGGGGTCGCCGGGGAGCTGTTTTTT	CASSLERGVAGELFF
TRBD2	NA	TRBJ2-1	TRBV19	TGTGCCAGTAGTATAGTTGGTCGGACTAGCGGGATCAATGAGCAGTTCTTC	CASSIVGRTSGINEQFF
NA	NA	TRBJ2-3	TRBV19	TGTGCCAGTAAGGCGTCTGGGCCCACAGATACGCAGTATTTT	CASKASGPTDTQYF
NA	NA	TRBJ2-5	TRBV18	TGTGCCAGCTCACCACCGGTACAGGGCCAAGAGACCCAGTACTTC	CASSPPVQGQETQYF
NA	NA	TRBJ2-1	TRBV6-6	TGTGCCAGCAGTGACGGTCGTTTCGATGAGCAGTTCTTC	CASSDGRFDEQFF
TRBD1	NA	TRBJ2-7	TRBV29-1	TGCAGCGTCTCCGGACAGGTTCGAAACGAGCAGTACTTC	CSVSGQVRNEQYF
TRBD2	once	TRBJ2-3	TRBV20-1	TGCAGTGCCATTACTAGCGGGTACAGCACAGATACGCAGTATTTT	CSAITSGYSTDTQYF
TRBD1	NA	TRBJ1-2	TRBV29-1	TGCAGCGTTGAACTTCGGACAGGGCGGGATGGCTACACCTTC	CSVELRTGRDGYTF
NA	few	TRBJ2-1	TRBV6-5	TGTGCCAGCAGTTACTCGATGGGAGGGGGCTATGAGCAGTTCTTC	CASSYSMGGGYEQFF
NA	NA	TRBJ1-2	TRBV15	TGTGCCACCAAGATGGGGGCGGACCCTAACTATGGCTACACCTTC	CATKMGADPNYGYTF
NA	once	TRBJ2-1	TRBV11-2	TGTGCCAGCAGCTTAGATCTCATGGATGAGCAGTTCTTC	CASSLDLMDEQFF
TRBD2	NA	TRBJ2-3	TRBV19	TGTGCCAGTAGTAGCGGGAGTGGTCCTCGTAGCACAGATACGCAGTATTTT	CASSSGSGPRSTDTQYF
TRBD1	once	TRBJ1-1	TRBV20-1	TGCAGTGCTAGAGATAGGACAGGGGGCTCTGAAGCTTTCTTT	CSARDRTGGSEAFF
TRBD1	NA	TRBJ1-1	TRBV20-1	TGCAGTGCTCCCAAGCGAGGACAGGGTGCCACTGAAGCTTTCTTT	CSAPKRGQGATEAFF
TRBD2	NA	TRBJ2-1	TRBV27	TGTGCCAGCAGTCCTATCTTCGGACTAGCGGGAGTCGATGAGCAGTTCTTC	CASSPIFGLAGVDEQFF
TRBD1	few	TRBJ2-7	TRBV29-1	TGCAGCGTTGAAAAAGTGGACAGGGACTCCTCCTACGAGCAGTACTTC	CSVEKVDRDSSYEQYF
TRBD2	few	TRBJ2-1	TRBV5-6	TGTGCCAGCAGCTTGACTAGCGGGGCTCTTGGGAATGAGCAGTTCTTC	CASSLTSGALGNEQFF
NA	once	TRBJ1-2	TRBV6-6	TGTGCCAGCACAACGACATCTTATGGCTACACCTTC	CASTTTSYGYTF
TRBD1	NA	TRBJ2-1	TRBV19	TGCGCCAGTAGTTCCAACAGGGGCAATGAGCAGTTCTTC	CASSSNRGNEQFF
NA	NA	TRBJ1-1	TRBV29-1	TGCAGCGTTGTCCTGCTGATGAACACTGAAGCTTTCTTT	CSVVLLMNTEAFF
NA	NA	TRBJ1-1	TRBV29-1	TGCAGCGTTGAAGGCAGGGTGTACACTGAAGCTTTCTTT	CSVEGRVYTEAFF
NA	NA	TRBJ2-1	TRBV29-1	TGCAGCGTTGTTGTGAGGAGCGGCAATGAGCAGTTCTTC	CSVVVRSGNEQFF
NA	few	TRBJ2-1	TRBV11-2	TGTGCCAGCAGCTCTGATAGGGGTAATGAGCAGTTCTTC	CASSSDRGNEQFF
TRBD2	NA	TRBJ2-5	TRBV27	TGTGCCAGCAGTTTAGTCTCGCTAGCGGGAGTAAGTGAGACCCAGTACTTC	CASSLVSLAGVSETQYF
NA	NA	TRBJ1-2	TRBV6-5	TGTGCCAGCAGTTTAGGACCGCTAAACTATGGCTACACCTTC	CASSLGPLNYGYTF
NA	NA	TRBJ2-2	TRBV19	TGTGCCAGTATAGGGGGGACCGCGAACACCGGGGAGCTGTTTTTT	CASIGGTANTGELFF
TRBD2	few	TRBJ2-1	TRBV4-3	TGCGCCAGCAGCCGAGGACTAGCGGGAGGGCCCTACGATGAGCAGTTCTTC	CASSRGLAGGPYDEQFF
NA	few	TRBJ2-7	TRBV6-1	TGTGCCAGCAGTAACTACGAGCAGTACTTC	CASSNYEQYF
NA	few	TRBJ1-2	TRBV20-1	TGCAGTGCTGACGACGGCCAAAACTATGGCTACACCTTC	CSADDGQNYGYTF
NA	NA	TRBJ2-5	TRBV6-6	TGTGCCAGCAGTCGCAACCTCAGGGAGACCCAGTACTTC	CASSRNLRETQYF
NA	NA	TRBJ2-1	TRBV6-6	TGTGCCAGCAGTAGGGACGGTCCTGATGAGCAGTTCTTC	CASSRDGPDEQFF
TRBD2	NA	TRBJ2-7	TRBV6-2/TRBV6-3	TGTGCCAGCAGCCCCACTAGCGACTCCTACGAGCAGTACTTC	CASSPTSDSYEQYF
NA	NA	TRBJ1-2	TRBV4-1	TGCGCCAGCAGCCCTGAATCGGGGGGCGGTGGCTACACCTTC	CASSPESGGGGYTF
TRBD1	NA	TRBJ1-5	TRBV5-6	TGTGCCAGCAGCTTGGCCTACCAGACAGGGGGCGACCAGCCCCAGCATTTT	CASSLAYQTGGDQPQHF
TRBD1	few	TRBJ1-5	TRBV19	TGTGCCAGTAGTATGGGGACAGGGTTGGGTAGCAATCAGCCCCAGCATTTT	CASSMGTGLGSNQPQHF